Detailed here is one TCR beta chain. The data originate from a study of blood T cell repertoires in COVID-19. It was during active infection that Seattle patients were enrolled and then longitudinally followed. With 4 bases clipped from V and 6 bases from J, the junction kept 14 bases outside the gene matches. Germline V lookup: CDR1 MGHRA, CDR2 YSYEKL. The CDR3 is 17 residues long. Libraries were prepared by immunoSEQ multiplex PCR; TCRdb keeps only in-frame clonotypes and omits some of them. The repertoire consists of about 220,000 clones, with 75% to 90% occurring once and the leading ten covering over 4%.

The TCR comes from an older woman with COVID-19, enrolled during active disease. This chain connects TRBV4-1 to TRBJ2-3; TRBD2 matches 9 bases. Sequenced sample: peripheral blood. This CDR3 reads CASSPRGAAGGPDTQYF. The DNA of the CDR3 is TGCGCCAGCAGCCCGCGGGGCGCCGCGGGAGGGCCTGATACGCAGTATTTT.